This T cell receptor beta chain was captured in a study of T cell clonotyping in hematopoietic cell transplantation. Study-level results: At the given depth, recipient repertoires were over 97% de novo clonotypes.

Some clones are missing from TCRdb's copy, which holds only in-frame ones; the method was immunoSEQ multiplex PCR. The data hold around 11,000 clones, with about nine tenths observed a single time. Comments on this clone: Its antigen is not identified.

V lost 6 bases and J lost 7; bases outside the gene matches: 7. Germline CDR1 and CDR2: ENHRY and SYGVKD. The CDR3 runs 16 residues. This clonotype was sampled from a male patient between 60 and 69 years old who had an allogeneic stem cell transplant from an unrelated donor, so the T cells may come from the graft donor. Some clones in this sample may be carry-over from other donors' samples. The V gene is TRBV10-3, the J gene TRBJ1-6, with 12 bases matching TRBD1. The sequencing used PBMCs, collected 180 days after allogeneic stem cell transplant. CDR3 nucleotides: TGTGCCATCAGCCGGGACAGGGGGCTTCTGAATTCACCCCTCCACTTT. Protein: CAISRDRGLLNSPLHF.